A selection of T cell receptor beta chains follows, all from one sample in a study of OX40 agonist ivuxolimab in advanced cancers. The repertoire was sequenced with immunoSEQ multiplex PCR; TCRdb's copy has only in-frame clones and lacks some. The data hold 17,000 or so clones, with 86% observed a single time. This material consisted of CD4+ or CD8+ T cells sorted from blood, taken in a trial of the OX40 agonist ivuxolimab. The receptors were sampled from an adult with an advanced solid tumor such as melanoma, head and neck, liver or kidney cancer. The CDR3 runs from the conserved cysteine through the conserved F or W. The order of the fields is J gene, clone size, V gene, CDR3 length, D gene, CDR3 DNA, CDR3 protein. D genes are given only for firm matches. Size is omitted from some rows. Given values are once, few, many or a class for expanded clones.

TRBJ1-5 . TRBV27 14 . TGTGCCAGCAGTTTATTGGGGGTCAATCAGCCCCAGCATTTT CASSLLGVNQPQHF
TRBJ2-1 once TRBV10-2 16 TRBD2 TGCGCCAGCAGTGACCTAGCGGGGGCCACCTACAATGAGCAGTTCTTC CASSDLAGATYNEQFF
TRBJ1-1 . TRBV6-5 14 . TGTGCCAGCAGTCCCGGACAAGGGGGCACTGAAGCTTTCTTT CASSPGQGGTEAFF
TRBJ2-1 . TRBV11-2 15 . TGTGCCAGCAGCTTAGCCCGGAGCTCCTACAATGAGCAGTTCTTC CASSLARSSYNEQFF
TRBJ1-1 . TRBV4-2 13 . TGTGCCTCACATTCCTGGGAGACCACTGAAGCTTTCTTT CASHSWETTEAFF
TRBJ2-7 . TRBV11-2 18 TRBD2 TGTGCCAGCAGCTTTTTTCCCCTTCCTAGCGGCCCAGCCTACGAGCAGTACTTC CASSFFPLPSGPAYEQYF
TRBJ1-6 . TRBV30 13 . TGTGCCTTCACGGGCCGCCCCAATTCACCCCTCCACTTT CAFTGRPNSPLHF
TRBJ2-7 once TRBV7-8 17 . TGTGCCAGCAGCTCAACCCTCCGGGCGCCGATCTCCTACGAGCAGTACTTC CASSSTLRAPISYEQYF
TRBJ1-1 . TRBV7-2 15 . TGTGCCAGCAGCCCCGTTTGGTCCGCAAACACTGAAGCTTTCTTT CASSPVWSANTEAFF
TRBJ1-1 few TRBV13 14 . TGTGCCAGCAGCTTAGGGCCTGAAGACCCTGAAGCTTTCTTT CASSLGPEDPEAFF
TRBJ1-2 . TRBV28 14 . TGTGCCAGCACCCGAGTGGGGGGACGTTATGGCTACACCTTC CASTRVGGRYGYTF
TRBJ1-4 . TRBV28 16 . TGTGCCAGCAGTTTCCCTAGGGGGACAACTAATGAAAAACTGTTTTTT CASSFPRGTTNEKLFF
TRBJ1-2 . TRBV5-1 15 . TGCGCCAGCAGCTTGGACAGAAATGGCAACTATGGCTACACCTTC CASSLDRNGNYGYTF
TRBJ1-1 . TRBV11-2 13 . TGTGCCAGCAGCCAGACCACAGGGAGGCTAACTTTCTTT CASSQTTGRLTFF
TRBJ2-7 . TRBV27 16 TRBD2 TGTGCCAGCAGTTTAGTTGTCCCTAGCCGGGGGGACGAGCAGTACTTC CASSLVVPSRGDEQYF
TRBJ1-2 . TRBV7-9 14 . TGTGCCAGCAGCCCACGGCAGTCGGAATATGGCTACACCTTC CASSPRQSEYGYTF
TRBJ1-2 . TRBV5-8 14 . TGTGCCAGCAGCGTCGCAGCAGCGCAAAGGGGCTACACCTTC CASSVAAAQRGYTF